This T cell receptor beta chain appears in the sequencing data of a study of T-cell memory formation after mild COVID-19. General study results and limits: Contracting CD8+ clones were enriched in EMRA, CD4+ mainly in CM and EM. Some responding clones appeared in pre-infection memory, suggesting cross-reactive memory joined.

TCRdb passed the 5' RACE reads through MiXCR, listing each CDR3 protein once. Of 470,000 or so distinct CDR3 sequences listed, around a quarter are singletons. Comments on this clonotype: Its antigen remains unidentified.

CDR3 size: 13 residues. Germline loops: CDR1 SQVTM, CDR2 ANQGSEA. With 4 bases removed from V and 0 bases from J, the gap between germline ends came to 9 bases. This receptor was taken from an adult woman who had mild COVID-19 (a few samples of this study predate the infection). Cell type and time point are not known. Sequencing was performed on PBMCs or a T cell subset sorted from them (not recorded which). The V gene is TRBV29-1, the J gene TRBJ1-2; no firm D call. CDR3 loop: CSVARGANYGYTF. The CDR3 DNA is TGCAGCGTTGCTCGCGGAGCTAACTATGGCTACACCTTC.